This record looks at one TCR beta chain sequence and its context. The CDR3 is 17 amino acids. V was trimmed by 0 bases and J by 4 bases, leaving 18 bases between them. CDR1 and CDR2 from the germline V gene are SGHKS and YYEKEE (reference sequence). These data originate in a study of blood T cell repertoires in COVID-19. Study information: T cells, B-cell-depleted T cells, or PBMCs supplied cDNA or gDNA.

In the authors' methods: Amplification of reference gene primers was used by the study to estimate nucleated cell counts. Produced via immunoSEQ multiplex PCR; TCRdb's table is partial and in-frame only. The V and J calls and clone size are taken from that table; D and trimming were inferred from the DNA. This sample has roughly 260,000 clones, with around 87% found just once. The receptor was derived from a woman aged 50 to 65 with acute or convalescent COVID-19. Sequenced input: peripheral blood. The rearrangement joins TRBV5-5 to TRBJ2-3, with D perhaps matching TRBD1 (6 bases). The CDR3 region has the DNA TGTGCCAGCAGCTTGGGAATATTCACAGGGTCTGCAGATACGCAGTATTTT. This translates into CASSLGIFTGSADTQYF.